This T cell receptor (beta chain) derives from a study of cytomegalovirus exposure and HLA in healthy donors. 13 Jbeta primers and 60 Vbeta primers were used for the PCR. Clones were read by immunoSEQ multiplex PCR, and TCRdb kept only the in-frame ones, dropping some. The table includes 85,000 to 100,000 clones, more than 55% detected once. The V and J ends lost 6 bases and 4 bases respectively, with 4 bases between them. The CDR3 is 11 residues long. Germline values: CDR1 MNHEY, CDR2 SMNVEV (reference sequence). The rearrangement links TRBV27 to TRBJ2-1; D gene unclear. The specimen was PBMCs. The sequence was obtained from a human donor in good health. This chain's CDR3 is CASSTYNEQFF. The CDR3 DNA reads as TGTGCCAGCAGCACATACAATGAGCAGTTCTTC.